This TCR beta chain was documented in a study of blood T cell repertoires in COVID-19. The CDR3 runs 13 residues. Germline assignment: CDR1 LNHDA and CDR2 SQIVND (reference sequence). V lost 3 bases to trimming and J lost 2 bases, with 6 bases between them. Original methodology: Reference gene primer amplification gave estimated nucleated cell counts. Sequenced by immunoSEQ multiplex PCR; TCRdb stores in-frame clones only, minus some. That table furnishes V, J and clone size, whereas the DNA furnished D and trimming. The sample records approximately 60,000 clones, roughly four fifths being singletons.

The sequenced material came from peripheral blood. The chain recombines TRBV19 with TRBJ2-3; D call uncertain. The source is a woman of 80 years or more with acute or convalescent COVID-19. CDR3 region: CASSIGPTDTQYF. In DNA form, the CDR3 reads TGTGCCAGTAGTATCGGTCCCACAGATACGCAGTATTTT.